The 2 T cell receptor beta chains reported below all come from one sample, sequenced in a study of PD-1 blockade in classical Hodgkin lymphoma. Relapse was seen in all patients after autologous stem cell transplantation, and brentuximab vedotin exposure was variable. The protocol was immunoSEQ multiplex PCR, while the TCRdb copy is restricted to in-frame clones and leaves out a portion. This table holds more than 10,000 clones, roughly 80% found once. Here the sequenced sample was peripheral blood mononuclear cells (PBMCs), taken at baseline. These receptors were taken from a human donor with classical Hodgkin lymphoma.

This rearrangement joins TRBV6-1 to TRBJ2-7, with TRBD2 identical over 7 bases. J was trimmed by 4 bases and V by 10 bases; bases with no gene match: 1. The germline V gene encodes CDR1 MNHNS and CDR2 SASEGT. The CDR3 is 10 residues long. CDR3 sequence (DNA): TGTGCCACCGGGAGGTACGAGCAGTACTTC. Translation gives CATGRYEQYF.

This clone was recorded a few times. The chain joins TRBV5-4 to TRBJ2-7, with D perhaps TRBD2 (6 bases). Germline V gene sequence: CDR1 SGHNT, CDR2 YYREEE (reference sequence). This CDR3 region has 14 residues. V lost 0 bases to trimming and J lost 6 bases, with 13 bases between them. The CDR3 DNA is TGTGCCAGCAGCTTGGTCGGGAGCGCGGGCGAGCAGTACTTC. Translation: CASSLVGSAGEQYF.